This T cell receptor (beta chain) originates from a study of cytomegalovirus exposure and HLA in healthy donors. Study-wide background: Around 180 million T cells yielded 90 million to 130 million unique TCR beta sequences in earlier analysis. Notes on the study in general: An apparent linkage of common viral pathogens to several of the most significant clusters emerged in a later analysis. Presence/absence analyses assumed roughly uniform sequencing depth across donors.

In regard to this clone: As yet, its antigen is unknown.

PCR amplification relied on 60 Vbeta primers (plus 13 Jbeta primers). In the original workflow: Roughly 12 million shared chains were among about 80 million unique TCR beta chains counted in a later analysis. Using immunoSEQ multiplex PCR, the repertoire was profiled, and TCRdb retains in-frame clones only, with some absent. V, J and clone size are taken as reported in that table, and D and trimming were inferred from the DNA itself. The table has about 190,000 clones, approximately 85% seen once. V lost 2 bases and J 2 bases, leaving 9 bases between the germline ends. This CDR3 region has 14 residues. Germline V gene sequence: CDR1 SEHNR, CDR2 FQNEAQ (reference sequence).

The chain recombines TRBV7-9 with TRBJ2-5, with D maybe TRBD1 (6 bases). Material: PBMCs. The clonotype originates from a woman aged 18-30 years in good health and CMV-seronegative. CDR3 in amino acids: CASSLMDSQETQYF. The CDR3 DNA follows: TGTGCCAGCAGCTTAATGGACAGTCAAGAGACCCAGTACTTC. Using reference TRBV7-9 and TRBJ2-5 for the parts outside the CDR3, the full variable domain is DTGVSQNPRHKITKRGQNVTFRCDPISEHNRLYWYRQTLGQGPEFLTYFQNEAQLEKSRLLSDRFSAERPKGSFSTLEIQRTEQGDSAMYLCASSLMDSQETQYFGPGTRLLVL.